This paragraph reports one TCR beta chain. The antigen is not known. The authors made the TRB cDNA libraries by 5' RACE using UMI labels. From the 5' RACE reads, TCRdb lists one entry per CDR3 protein and no DNA. The table for this sample gives roughly 48,000 distinct CDR3 sequences. This record belongs to a study of CXCR3-negative and CXCR3-positive naive CD8 T cells. Overall study results and limits: Fresh PBMCs were used in most assays, and CXCR3 expression partially decreased after cryopreservation. Both naive subsets had comparably high diversity; memory CD8+ cells much lower.

CDR1 MNHNS and CDR2 SASEGT come from the germline V gene. The CDR3 consists of 14 residues. The specimen was memory CD8+ T cells from blood. V gene TRBV6-1 combines with J gene TRBJ2-5. The sequence was collected from a human donor in good health. Some clones in this sample may be carry-over from other donors' samples. The CDR3 is CASSQEQPQETQYF.